This TCR beta chain came from a study of response to subunit inactivated influenza vaccine. Study observations and caveats: That few new T cells are recruited by each seasonal influenza vaccination was the authors' suggestion.

For this clonotype: What it recognizes is unknown.

TCRdb reprocessed the RT-PCR reads via MiXCR and lists one record per CDR3 protein. The sample has 700,000 to 900,000 distinct CDR3 sequences, approximately 21% seen once. Looked up from germline, CDR1 is MNHEY and CDR2 is SVGEGT. Deletions cut 2 bases from V and 4 bases from J, with 9 bases between. This CDR3 spans 13 amino acids. The specimen comprised PBMCs from blood, sampled 4 to 6 days after vaccination. The J gene is TRBJ2-7, the V gene TRBV6-2 or TRBV6-3; D is perhaps TRBD1 (6 bases). This receptor was taken from a man in his forties or fifties who received an inactivated influenza vaccine. Here the CDR3 reads CASSYIQGYEQYF. In DNA form, the CDR3 reads TGTGCCAGCAGTTACATACAGGGTTACGAGCAGTACTTC.